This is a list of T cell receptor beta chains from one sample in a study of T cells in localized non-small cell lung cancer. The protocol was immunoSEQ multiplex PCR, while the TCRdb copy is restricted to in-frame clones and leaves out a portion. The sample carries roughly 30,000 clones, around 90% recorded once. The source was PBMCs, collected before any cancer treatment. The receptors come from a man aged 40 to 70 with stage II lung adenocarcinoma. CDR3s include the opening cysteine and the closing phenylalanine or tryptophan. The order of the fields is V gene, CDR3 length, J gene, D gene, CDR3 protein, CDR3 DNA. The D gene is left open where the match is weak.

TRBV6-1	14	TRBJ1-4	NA	CARGVGADNEKLFF	TGTGCCAGGGGTGTGGGGGCGGATAATGAAAAACTGTTTTTT
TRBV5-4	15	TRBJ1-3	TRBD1	CASSFADRVENTIYF	TGTGCCAGCAGCTTCGCTGACAGGGTTGAAAACACCATATATTTT
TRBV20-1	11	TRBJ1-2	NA	CSAKGVGGYTF	TGCAGTGCTAAAGGAGTGGGCGGCTACACCTTC
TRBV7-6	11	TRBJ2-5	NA	CASSLAGTQYF	TGTGCCAGCAGCTTAGCAGGGACCCAGTACTTC
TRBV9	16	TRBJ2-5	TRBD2	CASSVAASGAQETQYF	TGTGCCAGCAGCGTAGCAGCTAGCGGAGCCCAAGAGACCCAGTACTTC
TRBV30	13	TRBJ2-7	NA	CAWSIGRMFEQYF	TGTGCCTGGAGTATCGGGAGAATGTTTGAGCAGTACTTC
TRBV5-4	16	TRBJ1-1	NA	CASSPSLNQGGTEAFF	TGTGCCAGCAGCCCCAGCTTAAACCAGGGAGGGACTGAAGCTTTCTTT
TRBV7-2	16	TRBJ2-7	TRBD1	CASSLDPGQVGYEQYF	TGTGCCAGCAGCTTAGATCCAGGACAGGTTGGTTACGAGCAGTACTTC
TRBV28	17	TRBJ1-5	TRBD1	CASSPLPGQYSNQPQHF	TGTGCCAGCAGTCCCCTCCCGGGACAGTATAGCAATCAGCCCCAGCATTTT
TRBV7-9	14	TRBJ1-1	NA	CASSLGGYSTEAFF	TGTGCCAGCAGCTTAGGGGGTTACAGCACTGAAGCTTTCTTT
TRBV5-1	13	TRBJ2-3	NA	CASSSGVLDTQYF	TGCGCCAGCAGCTCGGGAGTCTTGGATACGCAGTATTTT
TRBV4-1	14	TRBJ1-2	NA	CASSQERQNYGYTF	TGCGCCAGCAGCCAAGAACGGCAGAACTATGGCTACACCTTC
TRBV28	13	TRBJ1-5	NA	CASSLGGTQPQHF	TGTGCCAGCAGTTTGGGTGGCACTCAGCCCCAGCATTTT
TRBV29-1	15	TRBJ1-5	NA	CSVEDPWDSNQPQHF	TGCAGCGTTGAGGACCCCTGGGATAGCAATCAGCCCCAGCATTTT
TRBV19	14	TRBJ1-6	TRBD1	CASSLTGARSPLHF	TGTGCCAGTAGTCTTACAGGGGCGAGATCACCCCTCCACTTT
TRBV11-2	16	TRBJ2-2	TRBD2	CASSPRLAGNTGELFF	TGTGCCAGCAGCCCCCGACTAGCGGGGAACACCGGGGAGCTGTTTTTT
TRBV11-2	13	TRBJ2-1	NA	CASRAGGRNEQFF	TGTGCCAGCAGGGCCGGAGGACGGAATGAGCAGTTCTTC
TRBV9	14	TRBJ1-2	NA	CASSPQQGRSGYTF	TGTGCCAGCAGCCCCCAACAGGGACGGTCCGGCTACACCTTC
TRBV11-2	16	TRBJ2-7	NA	CASRFLGAGASYEQYF	TGTGCCAGCCGATTCCTCGGAGCTGGAGCGTCCTACGAGCAGTACTTC
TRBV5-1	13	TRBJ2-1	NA	CASSLDGDHEQFF	TGCGCCAGCAGCTTGGACGGGGACCATGAGCAGTTCTTC
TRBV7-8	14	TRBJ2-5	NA	CASSLAETRVTQYF	TGTGCCAGCAGCTTAGCTGAGACCCGGGTGACCCAGTACTTC
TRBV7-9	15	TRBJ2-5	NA	CASTAAGGGRETQYF	TGTGCCAGCACCGCTGCAGGAGGGGGACGGGAGACCCAGTACTTC
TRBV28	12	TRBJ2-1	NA	CASATMSGEQFF	TGTGCCAGCGCCACCATGTCGGGTGAGCAGTTCTTC
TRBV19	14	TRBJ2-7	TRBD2	CASTLLAGGGEQYF	TGTGCCAGTACTTTACTAGCGGGAGGAGGCGAGCAGTACTTC
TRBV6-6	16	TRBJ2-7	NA	CASSPTRDTSSYEQYF	TGTGCCAGCAGCCCCACCCGGGACACTTCCTCCTACGAGCAGTACTTC
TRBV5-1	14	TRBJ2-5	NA	CASAEGGSGGTQYF	TGCGCCAGCGCCGAAGGCGGGTCTGGTGGGACCCAGTACTTC
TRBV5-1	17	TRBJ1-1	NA	CASSKPSDSIHGTEAFF	TGCGCCAGCTCTAAACCTTCGGACAGTATACATGGGACTGAAGCTTTCTTT
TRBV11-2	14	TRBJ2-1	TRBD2	CASSNRGEYNEQFF	TGTGCCAGCAGCAACCGGGGGGAGTACAATGAGCAGTTCTTC
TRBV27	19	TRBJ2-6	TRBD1	CASSSPRTGLRVGANVLTF	TGTGCCAGCAGTTCTCCAAGGACAGGGTTGAGGGTCGGGGCCAACGTCCTGACTTTC
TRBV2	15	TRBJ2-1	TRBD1	CASRGSTGNYNEQFF	TGTGCCAGCAGGGGGTCGACAGGGAACTACAATGAGCAGTTCTTC
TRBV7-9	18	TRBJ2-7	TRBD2	CASSPAGTSGKHSYEQYF	TGTGCCAGCAGCCCTGCTGGGACTAGCGGGAAACATTCCTACGAGCAGTACTTC